This paragraph reports one T cell receptor beta chain. The sample holds a few counts of this clonotype. The antigen this receptor binds is unknown. No much larger clone is present one base from it, and per-base qualities are unavailable. According to the study, the label for this sample's treatment or condition signals: roughly 10-day PBMC culture with coronavirus spike peptide pools or control peptides (ViraFEST assay). The ViraFEST assay was used in the study, in which antigen-specific T cells were expanded with peptide pools and expanded clonotypes were subsequently identified by TCR sequencing. The convalescent patients' positive SARS-CoV-2 PCR tests were from March to December 2020, which was before the Alpha, Beta and Delta variants emerged in the United States. PBMCs were cultured at 1.5 million to 2 million per well in IMDM supplemented with approximately 4.7% human AB serum and roughly 10 IU/ml IL-2, with 9.5 to 10 ug/ml peptide pools added. Half of the culture medium was replaced with fresh IL-2-containing medium on days 3 and 7. After less than twelve days of culture, CD4+ T cells were isolated by negative selection with the EasySep CD4+ T cell isolation kit. Ficoll-Paque Plus gradient centrifugation was used to isolate PBMCs from whole blood, and the isolated PBMCs were then either used fresh or cryopreserved at -140C. In general, triplicate wells were set up for every culture condition.

The data stem from a study of vaccination and CD4 T cells after COVID-19 (dated by TCRdb to between 2020 and 2023). The study in broad terms: Convalescent patients had a positive SARS-CoV-2 result on nasal swab PCR, and of these patients, several had mild disease and one had severe disease. In the convalescent cohort there were six males and four females, among whom were two Hispanic individuals, seven Caucasians, two Asians and one multiracial person. Participants received two doses of either the Pfizer-BioNTech BNT162b2 vaccine (n=8) or the Moderna mRNA-1273 vaccine (n=2). Post-COVID blood samples from convalescent patients were collected a median of around 110 days after diagnosis, with a range of 35 to 161 days. Post-vaccine blood samples were taken a median of around 68 days after the second vaccine dose, with a range of roughly 13 to 250 days. For stimulating the cultures, overlapping spike peptide pools were used, derived from SARS-CoV-2 as well as from the common cold coronaviruses HCoV-NL63, HCoV-OC43 and HCoV-229E. Control cultures used a CEFX viral epitope pool as positive control, an HIV-1 Nef peptide pool as negative control, or no peptide. In 10 COVID-19 convalescent patients and a few infection-naive healthy vaccine recipients, the spike-specific CD4+ TCR repertoire before mRNA vaccination was compared with the repertoire after mRNA vaccination.

Library method: PCR. DNA from cultured CD4+ T cells was subjected to TCR sequencing with the Oncomine TCR Beta short-read assay at the Johns Hopkins FTIC core. Genomic DNA was extracted from the cultured CD4+ T cells with the QIAamp micro DNA kit. The Oncomine TCR Beta libraries from cultured CD4+ T cells were pooled using unique dual indexes and then sequenced on an Illumina iSeq 100. Per the source publication's procedure: Non-productive sequences were removed, and CDR3s that did not start with C, did not end with F or W, or were shorter than 7 amino acids were discarded. The MANAFEST web application was used to identify antigen-specific clonotypes by comparing peptide-stimulated wells against reference wells and other culture wells. To be called positive, a clone needed an FDR below 0.05, an odds ratio above 5, and a productive frequency above 0.1% in at least two of three replicate wells. A clonotype was classed as cross-reactive if the clonotype showed significant expansion both in SARS-CoV-2 spike wells and in at least one common cold coronavirus spike condition. CDR3 homology was assessed with Levenshtein distances (stringdist) and unrooted phylogenetic trees (ape) in R version 3.6.1. TCRdb reran the public reads through fastp at Q25 and MiXCR, keeping productive beta chains. Entries that share a CDR3 protein sequence are merged under the most common genes and DNA. The V and J calls shown here were made by TCRdb, not taken from the authors' results. This sample has 8,000 to 9,000 distinct CDR3 sequences in its table, and 50% to 60% of those were observed once. Roughly 24% of the sample is taken by the ten largest.

What the research found in general, with its limitations: Although the median number of SARS-CoV-2-reactive clonotypes went up from some 23 after infection to 35 to 40 after vaccination, the increase was not significant. Among convalescent patients, a median about 86% of the SARS-CoV-2-reactive clones seen after vaccination appeared only after vaccination, which suggests priming specific to the vaccine. Relatively few convalescent patients were included in the study, and early timepoints after natural infection were not analyzed. Nearly all vaccine-specific clones in convalescent patients (304 of 307) were mono-reactive for SARS-CoV-2 spike rather than cross-reactive with common cold coronaviruses.

Trimming leaves V shorter by 5 bases and J shorter by 1 base, with the junction holding 5 bases beyond the gene matches. The CDR3 has 15 amino acids, counting the end cysteine and phenylalanine. CDR3 DNA is the only sequence kept; it has 45 bases, read in frame from the first base. The germline V gene (reference sequence) provides CDR1 MNHEY and CDR2 SMNVEV. The sequence was obtained from a human donor who had recovered from COVID-19. The specimen sequenced was CD4+ T cells from blood, cultured in vitro. The sequence is built from TRBV27 and TRBJ1-5; a stretch of 7 junction bases matches TRBD1. The base sequence is TGTGCCAGCAGTCACACAGGGGTGAGCAATCAGCCCCAGCATTTT. Protein translation: CASSHTGVSNQPQHF.